The text below deals with one T cell receptor (beta chain). This clone appeared once. The antigen this receptor binds is unknown. Per-base qualities were not stored, and no clone one base away is much larger. The trial excluded patients who had a history of autoimmune disease or were on systemic immunosuppression. Peripheral blood for TCR sequencing was collected from all dose cohorts at baseline, on cycle 4 day 1, and on cycle 7 day 1. The samples were taken from a phase I, first-in-human, multicenter, open-label dose-escalation trial of ivuxolimab. Adults with locally advanced or metastatic melanoma, renal cell carcinoma, hepatocellular carcinoma or head and neck squamous cell carcinoma were enrolled in the trial. Before TCR sequencing, CD4+ T cells and CD8+ T cells were sorted from peripheral blood as separate populations. CDR1 is given as SGHNT and CDR2 as YYREEE, both from the germline V gene (reference sequence). The junction carries 12 bases between V and J, which are trimmed by 2 bases and 7 bases respectively. Taken from cysteine to phenylalanine, the CDR3 has 13 residues. Only the CDR3 region is kept as DNA, spanning 39 bases read in frame from base 1.

This specimen comes from a study of OX40 agonist ivuxolimab in advanced cancers. Notes on the research overall: Ivuxolimab, which targeted the costimulatory receptor OX40 (CD134), was an agonistic, fully human IgG2 monoclonal antibody. Intravenous ivuxolimab was administered to patients every 2 weeks at six dose levels: 0.01, 0.1, 0.3, 1.5, 3 and 10 mg/kg. Of the 52 patients in dose escalation, about 20 had hepatocellular carcinoma, around 15 had melanoma, 9 had renal cell carcinoma and 9 had head and neck cancer. In the dose-escalation cohort, around four fifths of patients were male, and the mean age was about 55 years, with a range of about 23 to 85. Patients were allowed to have had prior anti-PD-1, anti-PD-L1 or anti-CTLA-4 therapy, and approximately 39% of the dose-escalation patients had been treated with checkpoint inhibitors. Partial responses occurred in three dose-escalation patients: two with cutaneous melanoma and one with hepatocellular carcinoma. The point of sequencing TCRbeta in the periphery was to test whether ivuxolimab changed TCR sequence diversity and drove clonal T-cell expansion. The paper reports the monotherapy dose-escalation portion (N = 52 patients) of the phase I ivuxolimab trial.

Beyond this particular receptor, the publication reports: Low levels of normalized T-cell clonal expansion were also shown by some nonresponding patients. Clonal expansion of both CD4+ and CD8+ blood T cells was observed from baseline to week 6 at doses 0.1 to 3.0 mg/kg. In the 0.1-3.0 mg/kg groups, partial responders were among the patients with the lowest normalized peripheral clonal expansion, particularly in CD8+ T cells. After ivuxolimab, more expanded clones were found on average in CD8+ T cells than in CD4+ T cells. The antigen specificity of the clonally expanded peripheral T cells was not determined.

Genomic DNA was isolated from the sorted cells so that the TCRbeta CDR3 region could be sequenced. TCRbeta CDR3 regions were sequenced using the immunoSEQ Assay. TCRdb stores this immuneACCESS table with in-frame sequences only. Part of the clones is absent; in the studies checked, under half of the shortfall reflects unresolved V genes, and no reason is known for the rest. The table for this sample lists tens of thousands of clones; around 82% of them were counted only once. Roughly 1% of the sample rests with the top ten. The TCR sequence derives from an adult with an advanced solid tumor such as melanoma, head and neck, liver or kidney cancer. The rearranged chain carries TRBV5-4 and TRBJ1-2, with no confident D gene call. This specimen was CD4+ or CD8+ T cells sorted from blood, taken in a trial of the OX40 agonist ivuxolimab. The DNA reads as follows: TGTGCCAGCAGCTTAAATGAAGTGGGTGGCTACACCTTC. Its coded protein is CASSLNEVGGYTF.